Below are 25 T cell receptor beta chains sequenced from a single sample in a study of early T cells in non-severe SARS-CoV-2 infection. TCRdb redid the calling of the 5' RACE reads with MiXCR, one entry per CDR3 protein. Of some 62,000 distinct CDR3 sequences in the sample, almost 9% are singletons; the top ten hold roughly 12%. The sample in question was whole blood, obtained at baseline. These receptors were collected from an adult who was a healthcare worker with PCR-confirmed SARS-CoV-2 infection or an uninfected control (not recorded which).

This clonotype came up many times. The chain has TRBV7-9 and TRBJ2-1; TRBD1 matches at 11 bases. This CDR3 contains 15 residues. Germline V gene lookup returns CDR1 SEHNR and CDR2 FQNEAQ (reference sequence). With 5 bases clipped from V and 8 bases from J, the junction kept 8 bases outside the gene matches. CDR3 region: CASSHGQGAEDEQFF. The CDR3 nucleotides are TGTGCCAGCAGCCACGGACAGGGGGCTGAGGATGAGCAGTTCTTC. Full variable domain (remainder filled in from reference TRBV7-9 and TRBJ2-1): DTGVSQNPRHKITKRGQNVTFRCDPISEHNRLYWYRQTLGQGPEFLTYFQNEAQLEKSRLLSDRFSAERPKGSFSTLEIQRTEQGDSAMYLCASSHGQGAEDEQFFGPGTRLTVL.

The V call is TRBV27, the J call TRBJ2-5, with D maybe TRBD1 (5 bases). The CDR3 extends over 15 amino acids. V was pared by 2 bases and J by 5 bases, with 15 bases between. In germline, CDR1 is MNHEY, CDR2 SMNVEV (reference sequence). The DNA of the CDR3 is TGTGCCAGCAGTTTAAGGCAGGGCGACGGGGAGACCCAGTACTTC. Protein: CASSLRQGDGETQYF.

The chain couples TRBV20-1 to TRBJ1-5, with D perhaps TRBD1 (5 bases). The V gene's germline CDR1 is DFQATT and CDR2 SNEGSKA (reference sequence). V was shortened by 1 base and J by 5 bases, with 15 bases between the two germline ends. This CDR3 has 15 residues. CDR3 residues: CSARVGGLIYQPQHF. DNA of the CDR3: TGCAGTGCTAGAGTGGGGGGGTTAATTTATCAGCCCCAGCATTTT.

On this clonotype itself: This may be a read error, as it is one base from a much larger clone. This sequence joins TRBV21-1 and TRBJ2-7; TRBD1 is the table's D call, not checked against the DNA. TRBV21-1 is reported as a pseudogene. This CDR3 has 13 residues. The CDR3 coding sequence is TGTGCCAGCAACTCCAGGGGGCGCTACGAGCAGAACTTC. It translates to CASNSRGRYEQNF.

This clonotype was found a few times. The chain has TRBV7-2 and TRBJ2-5; 11 bases align to TRBD2. The J segment lost 4 bases and the V segment lost 3 bases, leaving 10 bases of the junction unmatched. The CDR3 has 17 residues. Germline CDR1 SGHTA, CDR2 FQGNSA. CDR3 in amino acids: CASSFRGLAEVPETQYF. CDR3 in DNA: TGTGCCAGCAGCTTCCGGGGACTAGCGGAGGTCCCAGAGACCCAGTACTTC.

This clonotype was seen repeatedly, ten times or more. The chain employs TRBV6-6 and TRBJ1-2; D gene uncertain. V gave up 5 bases and J gave up 4 bases, with 8 bases separating them. There are 12 residues in the CDR3. Germline V gene sequence: CDR1 MNHNY, CDR2 SVGAGI (reference sequence). The CDR3 spells CASSPRAYGYTF. Written as DNA, the CDR3 is TGTGCCAGCAGTCCCCGGGCCTATGGCTACACCTTC.

This clonotype was counted many times. The CDR3 spells CSALPGTVYEQYF. The CDR3 region has the DNA TGCAGTGCTCTTCCAGGGACAGTCTACGAGCAGTACTTC. The J gene is TRBJ2-7, the V gene TRBV20-1, with 7 bases identical to TRBD1. The CDR3 covers 13 residues. Germline assignment: CDR1 DFQATT and CDR2 SNEGSKA (reference sequence). Trimming removed 5 bases from V and 3 bases from J; junction bases left unmatched: 7.

This clonotype was seen repeatedly, ten times or more. This chain links TRBV12-3 or TRBV12-4 with TRBJ1-6, with a possible D match to TRBD1 (6 bases). V gave up 3 bases and J gave up 7 bases, with 13 bases separating them. There are 15 residues in the CDR3. CDR3 sequence reads: CASSLSGVKNSPLHF. The CDR3 region has the DNA TGTGCCAGCAGTTTGTCAGGGGTGAAAAATTCACCCCTCCACTTT.

V and J are TRBV5-4 and TRBJ2-5; TRBD2 aligns across 7 bases. The CDR3 covers 15 residues. The germline V gene has CDR1 SGHNT and CDR2 YYREEE (reference sequence). With 4 bases clipped from V and 2 bases from J, the junction kept 8 bases outside the gene matches. The CDR3 sequence is CASSRAGEGQETQYF. The DNA of the CDR3 is TGTGCCAGCAGCCGTGCGGGAGAAGGGCAAGAGACCCAGTACTTC.

This sequence joins TRBV7-9 and TRBJ2-7, with a tentative D call TRBD1 (5 bases). The V gene lost 6 bases and the J gene lost 2 bases, with 8 bases spanning the gap. CDR3 length: 12 amino acids. The V gene's germline CDR1 is SEHNR and CDR2 FQNEAQ (reference sequence). The CDR3 is CASRPGTYEQYF. The CDR3, as DNA: TGTGCCAGCAGACCAGGGACCTACGAGCAGTACTTC.

This clonotype was picked up many times. The genes are TRBV18 and TRBJ2-1; D possibly corresponds to TRBD2 (6 bases). Trimming removed 3 bases from V and 8 bases from J, with 14 bases in between. The CDR3 is 14 amino acids. CDR1 and CDR2 (germline): KGHSH, LQKENI. The CDR3 coding sequence is TGTGCCAGCTCACCTCAGGGACTTTGGGATGAGCAGTTCTTC. This translates into CASSPQGLWDEQFF.

This clonotype came up a few times. This chain links TRBV13 with TRBJ2-3; D is ambiguous. Germline lookup yields CDR1 PRHDT and CDR2 FYEKMQ (reference sequence). The length of the CDR3 is 12 residues. Between the trimmed V and J ends, which lost 3 bases and 4 bases, there was a span of 5 bases. The CDR3 region has the DNA TGTGCCAGCAGCTTCTGGTCAGATACGCAGTATTTT. Translating gives CASSFWSDTQYF.

This clonotype was seen a handful of times. The rearrangement links TRBV19 to TRBJ1-5; D possibly corresponds to TRBD1 (6 bases). V was pared by 0 bases and J by 4 bases, with 10 bases between. CDR1 and CDR2 from the germline V gene are LNHDA and SQIVND (reference sequence). CDR3 length equals 15 residues. The CDR3 DNA is TGTGCCAGTAGTATAGACGGGACACTAAATCAGCCCCAGCATTTT. It specifies CASSIDGTLNQPQHF.

This clonotype has a count of ten or more. V usage is TRBV11-3 and J usage is TRBJ2-3; perhaps TRBD1 as D (5 bases). CDR1 and CDR2 from the germline V gene are SGHNT and YENEEA. The CDR3 length is 14 residues. V lost 3 bases, J lost 2 bases, and 9 bases lay in between. The CDR3 DNA sequence: TGTGCCAGCAGCTTGGGGCAGCCCACAGATACGCAGTATTTT. Encoded protein: CASSLGQPTDTQYF.

This clonotype was seen a few times. V gene TRBV7-8 combines with J gene TRBJ2-7, with D tentatively TRBD1 or TRBD2 (5 bases each). The V gene lost 1 base and the J gene lost 0 bases, with 16 bases spanning the gap. The CDR3 consists of 17 residues. CDR1 SGHVS and CDR2 FQNEAQ come from the germline V gene. CDR3 residues: CASSLGLVAGTSYEQYF. The CDR3 region has the DNA TGTGCCAGCAGCTTAGGCCTGGTGGCAGGGACCTCCTACGAGCAGTACTTC.

This clonotype has a handful of counts. The chain couples TRBV20-1 to TRBJ1-6; TRBD1 is a possible D gene (5 bases). Germline CDR1 and CDR2: DFQATT and SNEGSKA (reference sequence). V was cut by 1 base and J by 8 bases, with 12 bases left in between. This CDR3 is 14 amino acids long. CDR3 DNA sequence: TGCAGTGCTAGAGTGGGGGATTTCGATTCACCCCTCCACTTT. It translates to CSARVGDFDSPLHF.

This clonotype was seen at least ten times. This chain connects TRBV5-1 to TRBJ2-7; D gene uncertain. V was pared by 1 base and J by 0 bases, with 11 bases between. This CDR3 is 15 amino acids long. CDR1 and CDR2 from the germline V gene are SGHRS and YFSETQ. The CDR3 sequence is CASSLKSSFSYEQYF. CDR3 nucleotides: TGCGCCAGCAGCTTGAAATCCTCCTTCTCCTACGAGCAGTACTTC.

The CDR3 coding sequence is TGTGCCAGCAGCCAAGGGAGCGGGATATTGTACGAGCAGTACTTC. This encodes CASSQGSGILYEQYF. The J gene is TRBJ2-7, the V gene TRBV3-1, with 7 nucleotides matching TRBD2. The trim removed 1 base at V and 4 bases at J, leaving 7 bases unmatched. Germline CDR1 reads LGHDT; CDR2 reads YNNKEL (reference sequence). The CDR3 totals 15 residues.

Ten or more counts support this clonotype. The rearrangement links TRBV20-1 to TRBJ2-2; TRBD2 aligns across 12 bases. Germline values: CDR1 DFQATT, CDR2 SNEGSKA (reference sequence). This CDR3 has 20 residues. The V segment lost 2 bases and the J segment 3 bases; nucleotides outside the gene matches: 16. The CDR3 here is CSARHENRLAGDHDTGELFF. In nucleotides, the CDR3 is TGCAGTGCTAGACACGAGAATCGACTAGCGGGAGATCACGACACCGGGGAGCTGTTTTTT.

The V and J genes are TRBV10-3 and TRBJ2-3, with 9 bases fitting TRBD2. V lost 7 bases and J lost 4; bases outside the gene matches: 9. CDR3 length: 15 residues. Germline-derived CDR1 and CDR2 are ENHRY and SYGVKD. The CDR3 nucleotides read TGTGCCATCAAGGCGGGGCTAGCGGGACCAGATACGCAGTATTTT. This sequence encodes CAIKAGLAGPDTQYF.

This chain links TRBV20-1 with TRBJ1-1; tentative D call: TRBD1 (6 bases). Germline CDR1 DFQATT, CDR2 SNEGSKA (reference sequence). V gave up 4 bases and J gave up 0 bases, with 12 bases separating them. The CDR3 is 14 amino acids. CDR3 nucleotides: TGCAGTGCTAAACGGACAGCCATGAACACTGAAGCTTTCTTT. Translation: CSAKRTAMNTEAFF.

V and J are TRBV7-2 and TRBJ2-1; no reliable D call. The CDR3 consists of 16 residues. Germline V gene sequence: CDR1 SGHTA, CDR2 FQGNSA. V lost 5 bases, J lost 5 bases, and 19 bases lay in between. The CDR3 nucleotides read TGTGCCAGCAGCCGTCGTCGGAGTTCCCTCGACAATGAGCAGTTCTTC. This translates into CASSRRRSSLDNEQFF.

The sample holds many counts of this clonotype. The chain employs TRBV11-2 and TRBJ2-1, with D unclear. V was clipped by 0 bases and J by 5 bases, with 5 bases between them. This CDR3 comprises 13 residues. Germline V gene lookup returns CDR1 SGHAT and CDR2 FQNNGV. The CDR3 loop is CASSLDRDNEQFF. CDR3 DNA: TGTGCCAGCAGCTTAGACAGAGACAATGAGCAGTTCTTC.

This clonotype was recorded at least ten times. CDR3 DNA: TGTGCCAGCTCGCACACCGAGGGAAGCACAGATACGCAGTATTTT. Translation: CASSHTEGSTDTQYF. The chain uses TRBV18 and TRBJ2-3; D is possibly TRBD2 (5 bases). Trimming cost V 6 bases and J 0 bases, with 13 bases left between them. Germline lookup yields CDR1 KGHSH and CDR2 LQKENI. The CDR3 is 15 amino acids.

The V and J genes are TRBV9 and TRBJ2-7; TRBD1 or TRBD2 may be the D gene (5 bases each). This CDR3 has 14 residues. V lost 0 bases, J lost 0 bases, and 7 bases lay in between. Germline CDR1 reads SGDLS; CDR2 reads YYNGEE. This CDR3 is CASSVGDVSYEQYF. In nucleotides, the CDR3 is TGTGCCAGCAGCGTAGGGGACGTCTCCTACGAGCAGTACTTC.